The sequence of this T cell receptor (beta chain) was determined in a study of T cell responses to AZD1222 COVID-19 vaccine. Study-wide context: The analysis combined second doses at about 4 or about 12 weeks. Overall study results and limits: Donors skewed white British and female; clonal diversity was possibly underestimated. Among vaccine-associated CD4 TCRs, coverage spanned spike, with dominance at 160-218 and 743-854.

Of note for this clone: The antigen is unknown.

The data were produced by immunoSEQ multiplex PCR, yet TCRdb's version contains in-frame clones alone and is incomplete. The table lists around 80,000 clones, roughly 88% of them singletons. Deletions cut 5 bases from V and 10 bases from J, with 17 bases between. This CDR3 is built from 14 residues. From germline, CDR1 is MNHEY and CDR2 SVGAGI. Sequencing was performed on peripheral blood, taken on day 0 of AZD1222 vaccination. The sequence was collected from an adult in good health. This chain joins TRBV6-5 and TRBJ1-4, with D unresolved. DNA of the CDR3: TGTGCCAGCAGTACCGGACTAGGGAGGGTAAAACTGTTTTTT. Residues: CASSTGLGRVKLFF.